These T cell receptor beta chains were read from a single sample in a study of CD8+CD57+ T cells in acquired aplastic anemia. TCRdb used MiXCR to reprocess the reads, holding one entry per CDR3 protein. The sample contains about 270,000 distinct CDR3 sequences, around 82% of which appear only once. Material for sequencing was sorted CD4+, CD8+, or CD8+CD57+ T cells (not recorded which) from PBMCs. The receptors derive from a human donor with aplastic anemia. CDR3s include the opening cysteine and the closing phenylalanine or tryptophan. D genes are given only for firm matches. Rows give clone size only sometimes, using once, few, many, or a class for an expanded clone.

TRBV2	TRBJ2-3	-	-	TGTGCCAGCGGGGACAATGGGGCAGATACGCAGTATTTT	CASGDNGADTQYF
TRBV7-6	TRBJ2-7	few	-	TGTGCCAGCAGCCCGCTGGGACACGAGCAGTACTTC	CASSPLGHEQYF
TRBV2	TRBJ1-1	-	TRBD1	TGTGCCAGCACGGTTCGGGACAGAACGGCTGAAGCTTTCTTT	CASTVRDRTAEAFF
TRBV9	TRBJ2-2	once	-	TGTGCCAGCGGATTAGTTGGGGAGGTGCAGTATTTC	CASGLVGEVQYF
TRBV2	TRBJ2-7	once	-	TGTGCCAGCAGTGAGACAGATTGTAACCACCCCCAGCACTTC	CASSETDCNHPQHF
TRBV5-6	TRBJ1-5	-	-	TGTGCCAGCAGCTTAAAGGAGGATCAGCCCCAGCATTTT	CASSLKEDQPQHF
TRBV2	TRBJ1-5	-	TRBD1	TGTGCCAGCAGTGGAGAGGGGGCAGGCAATCAGCCCCAGCATTTT	CASSGEGAGNQPQHF
TRBV7-2	TRBJ1-5	-	-	TGTGCCAGCAGCTTACCGGGAGGACCCGAGACCCAGCATTTT	CASSLPGGPETQHF
TRBV20-1	TRBJ2-1	-	-	TGCAGTGCTAGATTAGGGGCGAGCTCCTACAATGAGCAGTTCTTC	CSARLGASSYNEQFF
TRBV2	TRBJ2-1	-	TRBD2	TGTGCCAGCAGCGGACTAGCAAGCTCCTACAATGAGCAGTTCTTC	CASSGLASSYNEQFF
TRBV7-2	TRBJ1-4	-	-	TGTGCCAGCGGCTACGTGGGCACAGATACGAGGGAAATTCTGTTTTTT	CASGYVGTDTREILFF
TRBV6-2/TRBV6-3	TRBJ2-5	many	TRBD1	TGTGCCAGCAGTCAACCCAATGAGGGGGCCGGAGAGACCCAGTACTTC	CASSQPNEGAGETQYF
TRBV9	TRBJ2-3	-	-	TGTGCCAGCAGCATAGGGATAACGGACACAGATACGCAGTATTTT	CASSIGITDTDTQYF
TRBV19	TRBJ2-1	-	-	TGTGCCAGTAGCCCACTTAATCCGAGGGTTGGAGATACGCAGTTCTTC	CASSPLNPRVGDTQFF
TRBV7-3	TRBJ1-1	-	-	TGTGCCAGCAGTTCTAGCGGGACTTGGGGAGAGAACCAGTTCTTT	CASSSSGTWGENQFF
TRBV7-2	TRBJ2-6	-	-	TGTGCCAGCAGCTTAGCAGGCACTAGCTCCTACGAGCAGCTGACTTTC	CASSLAGTSSYEQLTF
TRBV19	TRBJ2-1	-	-	TGTGCCAGTAGTTTTCAAAGCGGCGCGGACAACGAGCAGCTGTTCTTC	CASSFQSGADNEQLFF
TRBV2	TRBJ1-4	few	-	TGTGCCAGCGGGGACGGGGGAAATGAAAAACTGTTTTTT	CASGDGGNEKLFF
TRBV7-2	TRBJ2-2	-	-	TGTGCCAGCAGCTTAGTACGGGGGGCGCTGTTTTTT	CASSLVRGALFF
TRBV15	TRBJ2-5	-	-	TGTGCCACCAGCAGCCGCGGCCGCCACGAGACGCAGTACTTC	CATSSRGRHETQYF
TRBV7-9	TRBJ2-3	once	-	TGTGCCAGCGGGGACGGGGCCACACACACGCGCTATTTT	CASGDGATHTRYF
TRBV7-9	TRBJ2-6	-	TRBD1	TGTGCCAGCAGTTCAGACAGGGGCAATTCTCCCCCCCACGTCCTGACTTTC	CASSSDRGNSPPHVLTF
TRBV19	TRBJ1-4	few	-	TGTGCCAGTAGGGACGGGGTAGAAAAACTGTTTTTT	CASRDGVEKLFF
TRBV12-3/TRBV12-4	TRBJ2-2	many	-	TGTGCCAGCAGTTTCGTGCCCGGGGAGCTGTTTTTT	CASSFVPGELFF
TRBV9	TRBJ1-6	-	-	TGTGCCAGCAGCGCCGAGACTGGCGGAATTTCACCGCTCCACTTT	CASSAETGGISPLHF
TRBV29-1	TRBJ2-5	-	-	TGCCGCGTTGACGATCTAGAGGGGGTAGAGACCCAGTACTTC	CRVDDLEGVETQYF
TRBV5-6	TRBJ2-3	-	-	TGTGCCAGCAGCGTAGGGACCGCTCCCGATACGCAGTATTTT	CASSVGTAPDTQYF
TRBV7-2	TRBJ2-3	once	-	TGTGCCAGCAGCTTAGCAGATACGCAGGATATTCAGTATTTT	CASSLADTQDIQYF
TRBV9	TRBJ2-5	-	-	TGTGCCAGCAGCCCCCAGAACATTCAGTGCGTCGCCCAGTACTTC	CASSPQNIQCVAQYF
TRBV7-2	TRBJ2-1	-	-	TGTGCCAGCAGCTTAGCCCACGGAACAAAAAATGAGCAGTTCTTC	CASSLAHGTKNEQFF
TRBV7-9	TRBJ2-1	-	-	TGTGCCAGCAGCTTTCCAAGGAGTGAAGAGTACAATGAGCAGTTCTTC	CASSFPRSEEYNEQFF
TRBV9	TRBJ2-1	-	-	TGTGCTAGCAGCTTATCGCTAAGGAATGGGCAGTTCTTC	CASSLSLRNGQFF
TRBV5-6	TRBJ2-1	-	TRBD2	TGTGCCAGCAGCTGGCAGACTAGCGGGGGGAGCGATGAGCAGTTCTTC	CASSWQTSGGSDEQFF
TRBV7-9	TRBJ1-4	-	-	TGTGCCAGCAGCTCCGAGGGGACAAATAATGAAAAACTGTTTTTT	CASSSEGTNNEKLFF
TRBV20-1	TRBJ2-7	-	-	TGCAGTGCTAGACTGGGGGATTACTCCTACGAGCAGTACTTC	CSARLGDYSYEQYF
TRBV7-8	TRBJ2-3	-	-	TGTGCCAGCAGCTTTGCGCCAGGTCGCACTACGCAGTATTTT	CASSFAPGRTTQYF
TRBV7-4	TRBJ2-3	-	TRBD1	TGTGCCAGCAGTGCACGGACAGGGGATACCACAGATACGCAGTATTTT	CASSARTGDTTDTQYF
TRBV7-9	TRBJ2-3	-	-	TGTGCCAGCAGCTTGCCGCGGGAAGGTCCTACAATGAGCTTT	CASSLPREGPTMSF
TRBV9	TRBJ1-6	-	-	TGTGCCAGCAGCGTAGGCAGGGGTGCTTCACCCCTCCACTTT	CASSVGRGASPLHF
TRBV7-6	TRBJ2-7	-	TRBD1	TGTGCCAGCAGCATCCACCGGGACAGGGGCTCCTACGAGCAGTACTTC	CASSIHRDRGSYEQYF
TRBV10-3	TRBJ1-2	few	-	TGTGCCATCAGTGAGTCCCCGCCTTATGGCTACACCTTC	CAISESPPYGYTF
TRBV7-9	TRBJ2-3	-	-	TGTGCCAGCAGCTTAGAAAGAAGCCCGGGGAGCGATGATTTT	CASSLERSPGSDDF
TRBV7-9	TRBJ1-3	-	-	TGTGCCAGCAGCTCGACTGTACCTGGAAACACCATATATTTT	CASSSTVPGNTIYF
TRBV7-9	TRBJ2-3	once	-	TGTGCCAGCAGCTTAGCGGGGCATGTCACTGAGCAGTACTTT	CASSLAGHVTEQYF
TRBV7-9	TRBJ2-5	-	TRBD2	TGTGCCACCAGCGGAGGCAGCGGGGGGGACACCCAGCACTTC	CATSGGSGGDTQHF
TRBV9	TRBJ1-2	-	-	TGTGCCAGCAGCCCCGCACAGGGTTACTATGGCTACACCTTC	CASSPAQGYYGYTF
TRBV14	TRBJ1-1	medium-sized	-	TGTGCCAGCAGCCAGCGCTGGGAGGGAGCTTTCTTT	CASSQRWEGAFF
TRBV7-6	TRBJ2-1	-	TRBD2	TGTGCCAGCACCCAAGGGAGGGTCCCCTCTGGGGCCAACTTCTTC	CASTQGRVPSGANFF
TRBV7-9	TRBJ1-2	-	TRBD1	TGTGCCAGCAGCTTGACAGGGGGCGCCGGCTATAGCTTCACCTTC	CASSLTGGAGYSFTF
TRBV7-8	TRBJ2-1	-	TRBD2	TGTGCCAGCAGCTTTCAGGGAAGTGGCGGGAGCGAGGATCAGTTCTTC	CASSFQGSGGSEDQFF
TRBV13	TRBJ2-1	-	TRBD2	TGTGCCAGCAGCCAAGAGGGACTAGCGGGGTACAATGAGCAGTTCTTC	CASSQEGLAGYNEQFF
TRBV7-8	TRBJ2-1	-	-	TGTGCCAGCAGCTTAGCGGGAGGTCCCGATAGCGAGTACCAGTTCTTC	CASSLAGGPDSEYQFF
TRBV12-3/TRBV12-4	TRBJ2-3	-	-	TGTGCCAGCAGTTTCGTTGACGGGATCGAGGATACGCAGTATTTT	CASSFVDGIEDTQYF
TRBV7-3	TRBJ1-1	-	-	TGTGCCAGCAGCTTAGCGGGTAGCTACGGGACTGACGTCTTCTTT	CASSLAGSYGTDVFF
TRBV2	TRBJ2-1	-	-	TGTGCCAGCGGCGAGGGGGGCACAGATACGCAGGATTTTCAGTCATTC	CASGEGGTDTQDFQSF
TRBV7-9	TRBJ1-2	-	-	TGTGCCAGCAGTCCAACTGGTCTCTATGGCTACACCTTC	CASSPTGLYGYTF
TRBV24-1	TRBJ1-6	-	-	TGTGCCACCAGTGATTTTGCGCAGGTTACTAGTTCCTATACTTCACGCCTCCACTTT	CATSDFAQVTSSYTSRLHF